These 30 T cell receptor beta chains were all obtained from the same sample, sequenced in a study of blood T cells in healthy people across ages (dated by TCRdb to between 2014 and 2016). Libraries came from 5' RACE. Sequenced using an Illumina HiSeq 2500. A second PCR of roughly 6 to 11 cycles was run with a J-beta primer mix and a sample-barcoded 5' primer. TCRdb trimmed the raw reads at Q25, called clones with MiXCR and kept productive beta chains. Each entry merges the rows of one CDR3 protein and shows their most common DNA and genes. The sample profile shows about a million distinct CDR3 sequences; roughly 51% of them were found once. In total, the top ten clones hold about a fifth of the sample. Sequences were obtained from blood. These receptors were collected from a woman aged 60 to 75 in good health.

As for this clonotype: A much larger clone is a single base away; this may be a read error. CDR3 amino acids: CASGTAGARTDAQYF. The CDR3 DNA reads TGTGCCAGCGGAACAGCGGGAGCCCGCACAGATGCGCAGTATTTT. The rearrangement joins TRBV28 to TRBJ2-3; TRBD2 matches 8 bases. The germline V gene encodes CDR1 MDHEN and CDR2 SYDVKM. CDR3 length equals 15 residues.

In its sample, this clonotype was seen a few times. In nucleotides, the CDR3 is TGCGCCAGCAGCCTTCAGGGCATACGAACAGGCGATGGCTACACCTTC. It codes for CASSLQGIRTGDGYTF. V and J are TRBV4-1 and TRBJ1-2; D may be TRBD1 (5 bases). Looked up from germline, CDR1 is MGHRA and CDR2 is YSYEKL. The CDR3 is 16 residues long. V was pared by 4 bases and J by 6 bases, with 21 bases between.

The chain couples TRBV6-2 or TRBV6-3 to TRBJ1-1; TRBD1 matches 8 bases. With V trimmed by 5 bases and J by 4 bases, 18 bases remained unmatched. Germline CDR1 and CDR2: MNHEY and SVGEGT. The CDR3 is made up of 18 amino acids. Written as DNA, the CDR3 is TGTGCCAGCAGTCTACGACTCGGACAGGGTTCATCCAGCACTGAAGCTTTCTTT. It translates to CASSLRLGQGSSSTEAFF.

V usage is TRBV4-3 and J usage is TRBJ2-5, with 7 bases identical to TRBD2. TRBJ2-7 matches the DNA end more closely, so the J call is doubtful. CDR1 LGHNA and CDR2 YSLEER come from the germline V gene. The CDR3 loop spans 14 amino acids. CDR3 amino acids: CASSQSGKDYEQYF. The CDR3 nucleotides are TGCGCCAGCAGCCAAAGCGGGAAAGACTACGAGCAGTACTTC.

The CDR3 region is CASSTHRGQSTDTQYF. The CDR3 DNA reads TGTGCCAGCAGCACCCACAGGGGCCAAAGCACAGATACGCAGTATTTT. The genes are TRBV9 and TRBJ2-3, with 7 bases matching TRBD1. Germline CDR1 is SGDLS and CDR2 is YYNGEE. The CDR3 totals 16 residues. The V and J ends lost 4 bases and 0 bases, in that order; junction bases with no gene match: 8.

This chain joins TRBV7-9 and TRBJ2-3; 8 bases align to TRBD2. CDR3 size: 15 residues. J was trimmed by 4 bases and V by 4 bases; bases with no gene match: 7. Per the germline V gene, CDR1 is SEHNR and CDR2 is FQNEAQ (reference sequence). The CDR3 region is CASSSPGGRSDTQYF. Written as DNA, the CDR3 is TGTGCCAGCAGCTCTCCGGGCGGGAGGTCAGATACGCAGTATTTT.

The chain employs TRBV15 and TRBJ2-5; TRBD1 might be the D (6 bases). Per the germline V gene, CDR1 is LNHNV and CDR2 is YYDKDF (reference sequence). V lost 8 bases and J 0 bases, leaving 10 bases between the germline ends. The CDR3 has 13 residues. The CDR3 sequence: CATGRGYQETQYF. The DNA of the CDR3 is TGTGCCACCGGTAGGGGGTACCAAGAGACCCAGTACTTC.

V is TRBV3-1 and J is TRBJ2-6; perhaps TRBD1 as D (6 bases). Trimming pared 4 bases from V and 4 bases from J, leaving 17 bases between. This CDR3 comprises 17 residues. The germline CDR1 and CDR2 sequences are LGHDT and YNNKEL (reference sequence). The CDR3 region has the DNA TGTGCCAGCAGCCCAAGTCACAGGGAAACCGGGGCCAACGTCCTGACTTTC. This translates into CASSPSHRETGANVLTF.

The CDR3 sequence is CASGTGLLSYEQYF. The CDR3, as DNA: TGCGCCAGCGGCACAGGGTTACTCTCCTACGAGCAGTACTTC. The genes are TRBV4-1 and TRBJ2-7, with D possibly matching TRBD1 (6 bases). Deletions cut 8 bases from V and 0 bases from J, with 14 bases between. The CDR3 runs 14 residues. Germline loops: CDR1 MGHRA, CDR2 YSYEKL.

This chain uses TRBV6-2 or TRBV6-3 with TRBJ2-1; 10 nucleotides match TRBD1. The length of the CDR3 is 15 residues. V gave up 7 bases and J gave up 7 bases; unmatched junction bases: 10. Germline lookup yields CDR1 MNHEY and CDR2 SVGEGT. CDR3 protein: CASNALGTGANEQFF. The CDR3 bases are TGTGCCAGCAACGCTTTAGGGACAGGGGCAAATGAGCAGTTCTTC.

Written as DNA, the CDR3 is TGTGCCAGCAGTTTAAGGGAGACTACCAATGAGCAGTTCTTC. Encoded protein: CASSLRETTNEQFF. The V gene is TRBV12-3 or TRBV12-4, the J gene TRBJ2-1; TRBD2 is a possible D gene (5 bases). The CDR3 runs to 14 residues. V was pared by 2 bases and J by 6 bases, with 11 bases between.

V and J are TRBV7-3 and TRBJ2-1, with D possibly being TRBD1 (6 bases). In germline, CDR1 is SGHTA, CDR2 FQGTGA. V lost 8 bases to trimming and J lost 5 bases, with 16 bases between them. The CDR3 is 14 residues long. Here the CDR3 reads CASSKGQPHNEQFF. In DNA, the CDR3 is TGTGCCAGCTCAAAGGGACAACCTCACAATGAGCAGTTCTTC.

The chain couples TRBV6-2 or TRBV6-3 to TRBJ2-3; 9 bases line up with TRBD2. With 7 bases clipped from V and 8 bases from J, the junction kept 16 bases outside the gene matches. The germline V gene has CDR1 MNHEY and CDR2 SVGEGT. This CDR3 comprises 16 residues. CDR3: CASTTSRGRGQFTQYF. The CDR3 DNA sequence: TGTGCCAGCACCACTTCGCGCGGGAGGGGACAGTTTACGCAGTATTTT.

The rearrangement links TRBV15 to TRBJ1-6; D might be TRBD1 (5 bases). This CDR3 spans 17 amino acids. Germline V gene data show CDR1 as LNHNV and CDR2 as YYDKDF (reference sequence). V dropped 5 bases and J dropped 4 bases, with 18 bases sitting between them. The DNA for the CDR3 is TGTGCCACCAGCCGCGGATTGGGGCCAGGGTATAATTCACCCCTCCACTTT. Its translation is CATSRGLGPGYNSPLHF.

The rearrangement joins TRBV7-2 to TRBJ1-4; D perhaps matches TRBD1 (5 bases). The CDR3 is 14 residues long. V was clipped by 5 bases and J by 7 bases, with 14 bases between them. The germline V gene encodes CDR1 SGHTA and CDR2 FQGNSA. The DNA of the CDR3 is TGTGCCAGCAGCGCGGGACCCAGGGCTGAAAAACTGTTTTTT. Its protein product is CASSAGPRAEKLFF.

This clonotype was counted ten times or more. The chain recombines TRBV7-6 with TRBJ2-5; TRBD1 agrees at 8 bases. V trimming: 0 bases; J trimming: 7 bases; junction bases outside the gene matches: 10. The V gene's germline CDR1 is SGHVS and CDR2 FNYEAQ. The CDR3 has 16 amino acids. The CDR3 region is CASSLAFPGGTGTQYF. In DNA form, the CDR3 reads TGTGCCAGCAGCTTAGCCTTCCCAGGGGGCACGGGGACCCAGTACTTC.

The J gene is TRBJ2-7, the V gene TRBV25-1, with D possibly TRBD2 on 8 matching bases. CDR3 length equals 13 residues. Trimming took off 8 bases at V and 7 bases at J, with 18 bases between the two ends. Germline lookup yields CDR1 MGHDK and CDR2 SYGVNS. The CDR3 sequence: CASRDSGGGEQYF. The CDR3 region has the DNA TGTGCCAGCCGGGACAGCGGGGGTGGTGAGCAGTACTTC.

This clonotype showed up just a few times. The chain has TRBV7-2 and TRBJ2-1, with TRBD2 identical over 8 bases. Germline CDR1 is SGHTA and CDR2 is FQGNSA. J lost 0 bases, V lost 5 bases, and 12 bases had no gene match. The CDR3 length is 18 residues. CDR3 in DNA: TGTGCCAGCAGCCCTCTCGGAGCGGGAGACCACTCCTACAATGAGCAGTTCTTC. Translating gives CASSPLGAGDHSYNEQFF.

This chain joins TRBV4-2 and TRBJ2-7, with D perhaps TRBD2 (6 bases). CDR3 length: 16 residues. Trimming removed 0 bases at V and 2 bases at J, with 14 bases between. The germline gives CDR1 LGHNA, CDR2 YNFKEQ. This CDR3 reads CASSQDLRGKTYEQYF. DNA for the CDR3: TGTGCCAGCAGCCAAGATCTGCGCGGGAAGACCTACGAGCAGTACTTC.

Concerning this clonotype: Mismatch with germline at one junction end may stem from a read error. The CDR3 region is CACSLNPTGPSLNIQYF. The CDR3 nucleotides are TGTGCCTGCAGCTTAAACCCGACAGGCCCTTCCTTAAACATTCAGTACTTC. This rearrangement joins TRBV7-2 to TRBJ2-5, with D possibly being TRBD1 (6 bases). The end of the DNA fits TRBJ2-4 better, so the J call may be wrong. CDR3 length equals 17 residues. Germline CDR1 and CDR2: SGHTA and FQGNSA.

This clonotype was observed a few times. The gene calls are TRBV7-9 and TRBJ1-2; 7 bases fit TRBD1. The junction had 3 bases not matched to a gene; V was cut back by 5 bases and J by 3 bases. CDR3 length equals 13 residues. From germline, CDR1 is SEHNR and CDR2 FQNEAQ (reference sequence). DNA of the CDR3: TGTGCCAGCAGCCAGGGGACAGACTATGGCTACACCTTC. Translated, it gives CASSQGTDYGYTF.

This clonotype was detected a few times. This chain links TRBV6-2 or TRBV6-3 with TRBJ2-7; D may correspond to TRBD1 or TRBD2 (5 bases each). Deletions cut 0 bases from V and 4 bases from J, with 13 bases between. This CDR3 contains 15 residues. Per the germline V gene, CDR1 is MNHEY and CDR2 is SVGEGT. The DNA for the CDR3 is TGTGCCAGCAGTTACTCCGGGGCCTCCACGTACGAGCAGTACTTC. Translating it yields CASSYSGASTYEQYF.

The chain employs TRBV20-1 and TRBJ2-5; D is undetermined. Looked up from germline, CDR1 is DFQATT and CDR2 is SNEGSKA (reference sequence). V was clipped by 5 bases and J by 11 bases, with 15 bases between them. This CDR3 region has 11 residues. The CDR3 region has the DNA TGCAGTGCTCCGGAGAAGGCTGAGCAGTACTTC. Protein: CSAPEKAEQYF.

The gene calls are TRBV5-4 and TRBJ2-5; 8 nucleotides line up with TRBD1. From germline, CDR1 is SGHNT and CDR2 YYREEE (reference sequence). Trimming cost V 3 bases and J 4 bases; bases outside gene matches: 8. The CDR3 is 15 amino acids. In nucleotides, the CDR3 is TGTGCCAGCAGCTCTCGGTCAGGGGGCCTAGAGACCCAGTACTTC. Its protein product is CASSSRSGGLETQYF.

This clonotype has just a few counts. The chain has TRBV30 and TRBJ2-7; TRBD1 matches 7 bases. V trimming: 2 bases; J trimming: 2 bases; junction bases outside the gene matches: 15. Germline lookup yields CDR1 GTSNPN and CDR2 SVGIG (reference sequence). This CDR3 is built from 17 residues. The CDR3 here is CAWSTTGSPFRPYEQYF. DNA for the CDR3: TGTGCCTGGAGTACGACAGGGTCCCCGTTCCGTCCCTACGAGCAGTACTTC.

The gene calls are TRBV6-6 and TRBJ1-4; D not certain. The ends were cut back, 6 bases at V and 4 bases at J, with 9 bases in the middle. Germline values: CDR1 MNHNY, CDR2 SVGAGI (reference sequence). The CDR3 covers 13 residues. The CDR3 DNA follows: TGTGCCAGCAGGCCGGAACTTAATGAAAAACTGTTTTTT. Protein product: CASRPELNEKLFF.

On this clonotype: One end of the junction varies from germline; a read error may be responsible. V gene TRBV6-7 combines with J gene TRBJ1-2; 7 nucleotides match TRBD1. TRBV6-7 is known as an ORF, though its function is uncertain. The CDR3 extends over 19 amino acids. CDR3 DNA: TGTGCCAGCACCCTTCTGGACTCCGGGACAGAGTACCATAACTACGGCTACACCTTC. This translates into CASTLLDSGTEYHNYGYTF.

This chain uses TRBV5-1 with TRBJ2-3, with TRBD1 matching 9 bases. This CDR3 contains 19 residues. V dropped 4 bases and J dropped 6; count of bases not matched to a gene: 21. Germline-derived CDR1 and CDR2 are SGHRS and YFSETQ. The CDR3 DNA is TGCGCCAGCAGCCCAAGACAGGGGGGGGATCCAGCCCGTTGGGATACGCAGTATTTT. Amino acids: CASSPRQGGDPARWDTQYF.

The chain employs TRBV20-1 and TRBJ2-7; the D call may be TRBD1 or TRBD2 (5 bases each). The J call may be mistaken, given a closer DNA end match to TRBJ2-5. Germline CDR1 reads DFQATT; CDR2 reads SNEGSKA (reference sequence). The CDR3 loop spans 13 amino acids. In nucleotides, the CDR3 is TGCAGTGGGGCTCCGGGACGTAAAGAGACCCAGTACTTC. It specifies CSGAPGRKETQYF.

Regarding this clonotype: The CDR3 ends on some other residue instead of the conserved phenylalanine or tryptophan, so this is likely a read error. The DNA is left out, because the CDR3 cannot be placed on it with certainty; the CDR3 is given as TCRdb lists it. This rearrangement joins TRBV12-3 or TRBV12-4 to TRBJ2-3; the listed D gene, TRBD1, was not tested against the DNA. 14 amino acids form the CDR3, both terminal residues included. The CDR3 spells CASQDRVGADTQYS.